This T cell receptor (beta chain) was recovered during a study of beta chain features in type 1 diabetes. Details on this clone: Its antigen remains unidentified.

Purities over 95% were achieved in all sorted populations. V lost 6 bases to trimming and J lost 6 bases, with 15 bases between them. CDR1 is MNHEY, CDR2 SVGAGI, per germline. This CDR3 has 14 residues. The entirety of the isolated RNA underwent reverse transcription, so expressed TCRB transcripts were sequenced. Produced via immunoSEQ multiplex PCR; TCRdb's table is partial and in-frame only. The sample lists 550,000 to 850,000 clones, 13% occurring once. The study's findings and limits: The study found moderately but significantly shorter TCRB CDR3s in all four CD4+ subsets of Type 1 diabetes patients.

The sequence was obtained from a man aged 18 to 30 with type 1 diabetes. Specimen: naive CD4+ T cells from blood. This chain joins TRBV6-5 and TRBJ1-5; D unclear. The CDR3 DNA reads as TGTGCCAGCAGGCCTGCCGGGTTTACTCAGCCCCAGCATTTT. Protein product: CASRPAGFTQPQHF.